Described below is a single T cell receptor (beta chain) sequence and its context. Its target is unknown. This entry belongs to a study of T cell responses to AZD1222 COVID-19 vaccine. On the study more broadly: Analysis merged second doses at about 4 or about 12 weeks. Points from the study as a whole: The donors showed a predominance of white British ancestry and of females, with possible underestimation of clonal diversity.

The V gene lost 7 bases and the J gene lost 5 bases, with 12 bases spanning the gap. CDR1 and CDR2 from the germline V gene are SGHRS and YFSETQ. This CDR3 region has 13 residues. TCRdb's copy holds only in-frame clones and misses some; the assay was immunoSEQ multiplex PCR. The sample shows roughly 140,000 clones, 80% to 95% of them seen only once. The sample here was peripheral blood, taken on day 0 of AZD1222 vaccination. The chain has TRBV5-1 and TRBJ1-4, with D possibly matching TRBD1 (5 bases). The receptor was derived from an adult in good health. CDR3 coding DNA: TGCGCCAGCGGCCGGGGGGGAAATGAAAAACTGTTTTTT. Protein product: CASGRGGNEKLFF. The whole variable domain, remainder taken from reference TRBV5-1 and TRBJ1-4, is KAGVTQTPRYLIKTRGQQVTLSCSPISGHRSVSWYQQTPGQGLQFLFEYFSETQRNKGNFPGRFSGRQFSNSRSEMNVSTLELGDSALYLCASGRGGNEKLFFGSGTQLSVL.